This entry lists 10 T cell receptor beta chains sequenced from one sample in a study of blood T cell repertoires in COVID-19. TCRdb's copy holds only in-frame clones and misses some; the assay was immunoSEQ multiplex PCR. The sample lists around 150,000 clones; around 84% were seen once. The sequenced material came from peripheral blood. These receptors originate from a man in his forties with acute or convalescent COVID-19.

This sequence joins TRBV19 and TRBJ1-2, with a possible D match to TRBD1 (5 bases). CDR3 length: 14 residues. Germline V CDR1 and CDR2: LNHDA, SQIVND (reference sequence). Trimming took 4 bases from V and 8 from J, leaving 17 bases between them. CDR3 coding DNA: TGTGCCAGTAGTACAAGCAGGGAATCGCTCGGCTACACCTTC. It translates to CASSTSRESLGYTF. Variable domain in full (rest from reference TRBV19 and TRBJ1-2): DGGITQSPKYLFRKEGQNVTLSCEQNLNHDAMYWYRQDPGQGLRLIYYSQIVNDFQKGDIAEGYSVSREKKESFPLTVTSAQKNPTAFYLCASSTSRESLGYTFGSGTRLTVV.

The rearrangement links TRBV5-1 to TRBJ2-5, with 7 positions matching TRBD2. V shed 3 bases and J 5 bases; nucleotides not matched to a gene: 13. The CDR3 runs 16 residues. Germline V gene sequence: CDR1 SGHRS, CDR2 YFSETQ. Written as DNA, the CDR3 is TGCGCCAGCAGCTCCACAAACAGCGGGGCCGGTGAGACCCAGTACTTC. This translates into CASSSTNSGAGETQYF.

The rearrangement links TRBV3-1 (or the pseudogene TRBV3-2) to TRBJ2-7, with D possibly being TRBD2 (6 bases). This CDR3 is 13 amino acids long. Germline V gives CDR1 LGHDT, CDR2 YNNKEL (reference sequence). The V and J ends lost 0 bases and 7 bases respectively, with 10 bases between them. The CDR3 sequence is CASSQDDGGEQYF. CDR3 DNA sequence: TGTGCCAGCAGCCAAGATGACGGAGGGGAGCAGTACTTC.

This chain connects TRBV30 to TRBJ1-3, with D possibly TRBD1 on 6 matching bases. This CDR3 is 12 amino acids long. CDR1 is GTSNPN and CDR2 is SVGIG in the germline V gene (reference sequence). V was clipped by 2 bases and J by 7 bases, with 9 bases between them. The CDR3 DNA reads TGTGCCTGGAGTATGAGGGGGAACACCATATATTTT. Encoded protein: CAWSMRGNTIYF.

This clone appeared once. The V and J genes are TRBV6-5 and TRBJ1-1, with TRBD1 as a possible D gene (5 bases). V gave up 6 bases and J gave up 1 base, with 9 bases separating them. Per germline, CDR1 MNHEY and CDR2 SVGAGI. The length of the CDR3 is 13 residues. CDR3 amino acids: CASRPQGNTEAFF. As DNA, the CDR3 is TGTGCCAGCAGACCTCAGGGGAACACTGAAGCTTTCTTT.

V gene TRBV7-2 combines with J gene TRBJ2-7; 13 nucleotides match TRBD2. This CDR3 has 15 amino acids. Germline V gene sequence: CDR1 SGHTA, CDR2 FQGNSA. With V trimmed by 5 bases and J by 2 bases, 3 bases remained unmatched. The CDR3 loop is CASSTSGGGTYEQYF. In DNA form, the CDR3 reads TGTGCCAGCAGCACTAGCGGGGGGGGGACCTACGAGCAGTACTTC. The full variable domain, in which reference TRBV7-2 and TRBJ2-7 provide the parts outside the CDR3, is GAGVSQSPSNKVTEKGKDVELRCDPISGHTALYWYRQSLGQGLEFLIYFQGNSAPDKSGLPSDRFSAERTGGSVSTLTIQRTQQEDSAVYLCASSTSGGGTYEQYFGPGTRLTVT.

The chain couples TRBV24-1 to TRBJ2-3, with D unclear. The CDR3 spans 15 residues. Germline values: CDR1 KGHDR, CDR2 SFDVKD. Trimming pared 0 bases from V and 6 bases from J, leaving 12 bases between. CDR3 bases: TGTGCCACCAGTGATTTGTCGGCTGCCGGGGATACGCAGTATTTT. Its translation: CATSDLSAAGDTQYF.

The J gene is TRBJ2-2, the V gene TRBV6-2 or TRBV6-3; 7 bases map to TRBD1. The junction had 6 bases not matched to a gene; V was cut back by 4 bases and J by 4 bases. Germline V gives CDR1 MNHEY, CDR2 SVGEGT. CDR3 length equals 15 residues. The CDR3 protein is CASSSGQILTGELFF. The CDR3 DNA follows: TGTGCCAGCAGTTCGGGACAGATACTCACCGGGGAGCTGTTTTTT.

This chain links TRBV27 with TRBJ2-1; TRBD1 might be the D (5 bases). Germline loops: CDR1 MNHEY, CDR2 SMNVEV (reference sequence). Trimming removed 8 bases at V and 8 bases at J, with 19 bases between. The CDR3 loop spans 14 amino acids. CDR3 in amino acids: CASPRARQGDEQFF. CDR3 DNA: TGTGCCAGCCCCAGGGCCCGGCAGGGCGATGAGCAGTTCTTC.

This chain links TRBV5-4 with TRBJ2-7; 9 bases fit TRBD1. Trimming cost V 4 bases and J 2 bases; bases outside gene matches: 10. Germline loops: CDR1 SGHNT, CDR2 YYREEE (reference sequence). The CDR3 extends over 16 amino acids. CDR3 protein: CASSIPGTGFAYEQYF. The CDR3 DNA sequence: TGTGCCAGCAGCATACCCGGGACAGGGTTTGCCTACGAGCAGTACTTC.